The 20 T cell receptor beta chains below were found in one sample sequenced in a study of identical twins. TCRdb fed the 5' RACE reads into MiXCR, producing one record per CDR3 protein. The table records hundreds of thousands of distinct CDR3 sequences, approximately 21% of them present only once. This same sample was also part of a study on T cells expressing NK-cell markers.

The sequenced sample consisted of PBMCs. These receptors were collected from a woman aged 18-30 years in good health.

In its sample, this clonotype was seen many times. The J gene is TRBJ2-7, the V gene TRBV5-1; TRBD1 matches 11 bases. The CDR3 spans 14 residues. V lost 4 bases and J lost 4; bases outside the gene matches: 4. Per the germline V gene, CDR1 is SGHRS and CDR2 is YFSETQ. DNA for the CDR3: TGCGCCAGCAGCATAGGACAGGGGGCTTACGAGCAGTACTTC. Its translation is CASSIGQGAYEQYF.

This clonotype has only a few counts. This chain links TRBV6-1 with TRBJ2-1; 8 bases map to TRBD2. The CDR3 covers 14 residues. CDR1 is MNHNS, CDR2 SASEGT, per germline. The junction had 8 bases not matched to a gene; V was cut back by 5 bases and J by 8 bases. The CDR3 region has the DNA TGTGCCAGCAGTAGAGGGACTAGAGGCTATGAGCAGTTCTTC. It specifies CASSRGTRGYEQFF.

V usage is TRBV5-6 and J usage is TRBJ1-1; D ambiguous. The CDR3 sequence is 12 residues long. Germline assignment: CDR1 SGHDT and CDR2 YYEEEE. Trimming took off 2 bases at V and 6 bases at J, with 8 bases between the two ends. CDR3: CASSFLEAEAFF. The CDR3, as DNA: TGTGCCAGCAGCTTTTTGGAGGCTGAAGCTTTCTTT.

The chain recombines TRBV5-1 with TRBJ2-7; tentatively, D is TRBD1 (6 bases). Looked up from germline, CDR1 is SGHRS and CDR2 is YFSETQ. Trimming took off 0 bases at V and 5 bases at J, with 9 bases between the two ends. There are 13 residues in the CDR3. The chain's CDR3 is CASSLEYRDEQYF. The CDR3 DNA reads TGCGCCAGCAGCTTGGAATACAGGGACGAGCAGTACTTC.

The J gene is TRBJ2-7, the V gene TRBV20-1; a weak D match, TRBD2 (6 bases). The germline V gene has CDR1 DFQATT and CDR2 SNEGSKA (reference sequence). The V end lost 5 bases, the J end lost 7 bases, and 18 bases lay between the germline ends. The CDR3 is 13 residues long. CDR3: CSAFGGRVGEQYF. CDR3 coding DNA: TGCAGTGCTTTCGGGGGACGAGTTGGGGAGCAGTACTTC.

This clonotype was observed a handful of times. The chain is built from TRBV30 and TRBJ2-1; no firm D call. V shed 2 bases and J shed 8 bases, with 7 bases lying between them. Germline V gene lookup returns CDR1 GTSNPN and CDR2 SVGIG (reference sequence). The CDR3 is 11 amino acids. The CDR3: CAWSQTHEQFF. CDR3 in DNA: TGTGCCTGGAGTCAGACCCATGAGCAGTTCTTC.

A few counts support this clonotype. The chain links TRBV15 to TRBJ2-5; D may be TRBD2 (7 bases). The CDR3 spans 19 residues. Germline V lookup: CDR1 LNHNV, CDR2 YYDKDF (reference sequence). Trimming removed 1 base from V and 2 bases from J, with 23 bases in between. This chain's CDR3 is CATSRVPAGRGSGQETQYF. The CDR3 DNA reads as TGTGCCACCAGCAGAGTTCCGGCAGGGAGGGGGTCGGGGCAAGAGACCCAGTACTTC.

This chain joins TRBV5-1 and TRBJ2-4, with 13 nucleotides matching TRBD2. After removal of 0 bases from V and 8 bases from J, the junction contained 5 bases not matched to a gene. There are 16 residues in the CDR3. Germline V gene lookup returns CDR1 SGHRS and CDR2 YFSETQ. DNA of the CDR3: TGCGCCAGCAGCTTGGGCACTAGCGGGGGGGCGGACATTCAGTACTTC. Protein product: CASSLGTSGGADIQYF.

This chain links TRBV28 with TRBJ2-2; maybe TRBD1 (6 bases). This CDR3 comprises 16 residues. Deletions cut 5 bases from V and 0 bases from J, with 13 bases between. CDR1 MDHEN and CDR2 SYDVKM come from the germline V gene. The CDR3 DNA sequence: TGTGCCAGCAGTCCCCCGGGACAAGCGAACACCGGGGAGCTGTTTTTT. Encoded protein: CASSPPGQANTGELFF.

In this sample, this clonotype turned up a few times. The CDR3 DNA follows: TGTGCCAGCAGTGAATCGGGCGGAGCCTACGAGCAGTACTTC. The encoded protein is CASSESGGAYEQYF. The genes are TRBV25-1 and TRBJ2-7; D gene uncertain. The germline V gene has CDR1 MGHDK and CDR2 SYGVNS. This CDR3 contains 14 residues. V gave up 1 base and J gave up 2 bases, with 9 bases separating them.

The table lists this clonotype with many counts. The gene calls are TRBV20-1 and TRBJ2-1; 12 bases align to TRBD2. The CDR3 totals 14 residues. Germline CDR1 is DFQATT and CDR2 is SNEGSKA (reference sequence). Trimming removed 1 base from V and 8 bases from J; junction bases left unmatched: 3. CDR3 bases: TGCAGTGCTAGAGGACTAGCGGGAGTCCATGAGCAGTTCTTC. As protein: CSARGLAGVHEQFF.

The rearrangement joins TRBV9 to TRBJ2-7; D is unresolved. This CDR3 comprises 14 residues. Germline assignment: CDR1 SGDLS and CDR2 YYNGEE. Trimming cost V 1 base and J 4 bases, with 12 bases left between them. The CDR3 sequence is CASSVYQDPYEQYF. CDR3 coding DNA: TGTGCCAGCAGCGTATACCAGGACCCATACGAGCAGTACTTC.

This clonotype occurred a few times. The CDR3 protein is CATSWDAISDEQYF. The CDR3, as DNA: TGCGCCACCTCTTGGGACGCAATCAGCGACGAGCAGTACTTC. This chain links TRBV5-1 with TRBJ2-7; D might be TRBD1 or TRBD2, each matching 5 bases. This CDR3 spans 14 amino acids. V lost 9 bases and J lost 5, with 21 bases in between. The V gene's germline CDR1 is SGHRS and CDR2 YFSETQ.

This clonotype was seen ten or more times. For the CDR3, the DNA is TGTGCCAGCAGCTTACCAACAGGGGGATCCTACGAGCAGTACTTC. Translation: CASSLPTGGSYEQYF. This chain joins TRBV7-2 and TRBJ2-7, with 8 positions matching TRBD1. The CDR3 contains 15 residues. After removal of 2 bases from V and 1 base from J, the junction contained 4 bases not matched to a gene. CDR1 SGHTA and CDR2 FQGNSA come from the germline V gene.

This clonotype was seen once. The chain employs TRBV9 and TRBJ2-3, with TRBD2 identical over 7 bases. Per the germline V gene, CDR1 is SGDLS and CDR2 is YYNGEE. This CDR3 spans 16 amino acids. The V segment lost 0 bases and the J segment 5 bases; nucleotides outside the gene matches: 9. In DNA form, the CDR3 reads TGTGCCAGCAGCGTAGGTTCCCCTCGGACTAGAGATACGCAGTATTTT. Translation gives CASSVGSPRTRDTQYF.

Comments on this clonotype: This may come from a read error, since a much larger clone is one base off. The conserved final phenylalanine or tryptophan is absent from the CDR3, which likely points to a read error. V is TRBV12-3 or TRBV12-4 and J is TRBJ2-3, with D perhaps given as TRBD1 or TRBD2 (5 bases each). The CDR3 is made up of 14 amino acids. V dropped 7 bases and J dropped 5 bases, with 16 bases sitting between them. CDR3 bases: TGTGCCAGCACCGCACGAGGGGCCGAAGATACGCAGTATCTT. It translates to CASTARGAEDTQYL.

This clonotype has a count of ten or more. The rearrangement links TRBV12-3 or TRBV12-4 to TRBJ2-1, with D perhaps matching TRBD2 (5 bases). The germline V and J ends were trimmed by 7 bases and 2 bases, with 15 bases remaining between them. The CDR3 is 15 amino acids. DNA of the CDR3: TGTGCCAGCACTCGTACGTGGGAGCCCTACAATGAGCAGTTCTTC. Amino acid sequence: CASTRTWEPYNEQFF.

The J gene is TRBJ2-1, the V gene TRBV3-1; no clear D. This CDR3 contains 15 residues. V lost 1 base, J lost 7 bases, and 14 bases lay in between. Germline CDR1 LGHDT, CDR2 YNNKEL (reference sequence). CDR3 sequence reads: CASSQGLPPWNEQFF. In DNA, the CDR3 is TGTGCCAGCAGCCAAGGTTTACCACCCTGGAATGAGCAGTTCTTC.

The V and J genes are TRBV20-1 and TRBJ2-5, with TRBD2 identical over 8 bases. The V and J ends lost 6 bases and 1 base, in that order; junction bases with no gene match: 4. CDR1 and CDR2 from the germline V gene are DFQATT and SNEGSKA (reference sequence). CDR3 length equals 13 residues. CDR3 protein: CSADTSGQETQYF. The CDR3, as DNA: TGCAGTGCGGATACTAGCGGCCAAGAGACCCAGTACTTC.

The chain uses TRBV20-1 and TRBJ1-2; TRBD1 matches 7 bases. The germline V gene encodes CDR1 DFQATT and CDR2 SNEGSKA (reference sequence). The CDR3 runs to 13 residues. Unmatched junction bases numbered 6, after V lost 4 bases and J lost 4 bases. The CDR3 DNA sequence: TGCAGTGCTACCAGGGGGATCGCCTATGGCTACACCTTC. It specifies CSATRGIAYGYTF.